The sequence of this TCR beta chain was determined in a study of blood T cell repertoires in COVID-19 (dated by TCRdb to about 2020). In terms of the full investigation: Samples covering the acute and convalescent phases of COVID-19 were provided by collaborators in the United States, Italy and Spain. The prospective study material was composed of cDNA or gDNA derived from T cells, B-cell-depleted T cells, or PBMCs. Deeply sampled blood TCRbeta repertoires from subjects exposed to, actively infected with, or recovered from COVID-19 were included in the dataset. The repertoires were made available in a free public database intended to serve as a resource for research on the immune response to SARS-CoV-2. Samples were obtained from the ongoing ImmuneRACE study (first 160 participants) and from roughly 1,300 subjects provided by 6 global collaborators. A de-identified subject ID, COVID-19 status, age in years and sex were almost always included in the sample metadata. Where available, HLA class I and class II types were taken from metadata supplied by the sample provider and were not determined by assay-based typing. The study at large found these results: How much clinical and demographic metadata was included differed by source and by participant, and the metadata was provided uncurated.

CDR1 and CDR2 were assigned from the germline V gene as SGHRS and YFSETQ. The cysteine opens and the phenylalanine closes a CDR3 of 15 amino acids. Kept here is only the CDR3 DNA, which spans 45 bases and is read in frame from base 1. The V end gives up 4 bases and the J end 2 bases, leaving 7 bases in the junction not matched to a gene. Collaborating institutions collected whole blood in K2EDTA tubes following their own protocols. For TCRbeta analysis, collaborator samples were shipped as frozen whole blood, as isolated PBMCs, or as DNA extracted from either sample type. TCRbeta CDR3 regions were amplified from genomic DNA by means of the immunoSEQ Assay, a bias-controlled multiplex PCR. The source study handled its data this way. The number of nucleated cells in each sample was estimated by amplification of reference gene primers within the assay. To quantify the absolute abundance of each unique TCRbeta CDR3 rearrangement, sequence reads were collapsed and filtered. For each sample, productive Simpson clonality was calculated as the square root of Simpson's diversity index across productive rearrangements. TCRdb took this table from immuneACCESS and kept in-frame rearrangements with V and J called. Such tables lack part of the clones; where checked against another copy, unresolved V genes explain under half of the gap, and the rest is unexplained. V and J calls and clone size follow that table, whereas D and trimming were derived from the DNA. The sample table contains 180,000 or so clones; only one count was recorded for roughly 84% of them. Roughly 9.2% of the sample is taken by the ten largest.

Notes on this clone: Its antigen target is currently unknown. Per-base quality was not reported, and no clone a single base away is much larger than it.

This TCR was sampled from a woman older than 75 with acute or convalescent COVID-19. The source material was peripheral blood. The rearrangement combines TRBV5-1 with TRBJ2-7, and TRBD1 aligns with 9 junction nucleotides. CDR3 loop: CASSHGDRDTYEQYF. In nucleotide form, the sequence is TGCGCCAGCAGCCACGGGGACAGGGATACCTACGAGCAGTACTTC.